This entry is about one T cell receptor beta chain. The CDR3 totals 14 residues. Germline CDR1 SGHAT, CDR2 FQNNGV. V was cut by 2 bases and J by 4 bases, with 9 bases left in between. The data originate from a study of blood T cell repertoires in COVID-19. About the research overall: Whether acute or convalescent, the COVID-19 samples came from the United States, Italy and Spain. The analysed material was cDNA or gDNA that came from T cells, B-cell-depleted T cells, or PBMCs.

Some clones are missing from TCRdb's copy, which holds only in-frame ones; the method was immunoSEQ multiplex PCR. The sample includes approximately 310,000 clones, around 87% of them seen just once. Sequenced material: peripheral blood. The chain is built from TRBV11-2 and TRBJ2-1, with D perhaps matching TRBD2 (5 bases). This TCR came from a woman aged 45-65 years who had recovered from COVID-19. The CDR3 sequence is CASSLSGDYNEQFF. The CDR3 coding sequence is TGTGCCAGCAGCTTAAGCGGAGATTACAATGAGCAGTTCTTC. The full variable domain, completed using reference TRBV11-2 and TRBJ2-1, is EAGVAQSPRYKIIEKRQSVAFWCNPISGHATLYWYQQILGQGPKLLIQFQNNGVVDDSQLPKDRFSAERLKGVDSTLKIQPAKLEDSAVYLCASSLSGDYNEQFFGPGTRLTVL.